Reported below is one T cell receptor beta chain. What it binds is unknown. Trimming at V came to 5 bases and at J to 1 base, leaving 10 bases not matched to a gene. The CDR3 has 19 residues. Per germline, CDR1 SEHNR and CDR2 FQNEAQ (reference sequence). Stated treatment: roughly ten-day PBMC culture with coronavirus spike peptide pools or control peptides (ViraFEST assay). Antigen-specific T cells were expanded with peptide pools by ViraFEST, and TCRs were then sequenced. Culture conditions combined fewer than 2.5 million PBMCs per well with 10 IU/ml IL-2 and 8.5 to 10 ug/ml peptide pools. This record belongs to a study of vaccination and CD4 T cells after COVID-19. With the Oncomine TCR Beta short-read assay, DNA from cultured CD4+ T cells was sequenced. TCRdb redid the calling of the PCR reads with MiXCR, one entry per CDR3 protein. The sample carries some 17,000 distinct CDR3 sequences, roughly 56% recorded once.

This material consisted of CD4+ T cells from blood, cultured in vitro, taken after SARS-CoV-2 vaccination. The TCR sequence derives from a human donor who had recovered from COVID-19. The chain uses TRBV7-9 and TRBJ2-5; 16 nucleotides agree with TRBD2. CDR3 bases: TGTGCCAGCAGCCGGAGGCTTGGGACTAGCGGGAGGGGCCAAGAGACCCAGTACTTC. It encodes CASSRRLGTSGRGQETQYF.